This TCR beta chain was sequenced in a study of blood T cell repertoires in COVID-19. Repertoires were generated with immunoSEQ multiplex PCR, while TCRdb's copy carries only in-frame clones and drops some. This sample carries hundreds of thousands of clones, around 85% of them seen once, and the ten largest clones take 7.2%. Source material: peripheral blood. The receptor comes from a human donor in a cohort sampled during active COVID-19.

The CDR3 nucleotides read TGCAGCGTCGCCGGGACAGCCAACACTGAAGCTTTCTTT. Translation: CSVAGTANTEAFF. The rearrangement links TRBV29-1 to TRBJ1-1, with 7 nucleotides matching TRBD1. V lost 6 bases and J lost 2; bases outside the gene matches: 6. CDR1 is SQVTM and CDR2 is ANQGSEA in the germline V gene. This CDR3 has 13 residues. The variable domain in full, with the rest retrieved from reference TRBV29-1 and TRBJ1-1, is SAVISQKPSRDICQRGTSLTIQCQVDSQVTMMFWYRQQPGQSLTLIATANQGSEATYESGFVIDKFPISRPNLTFSTLTVSNMSPEDSSIYLCSVAGTANTEAFFGQGTRLTVV.